The 27 T cell receptor beta chains below come from one sample, sequenced in a study of cytomegalovirus exposure and HLA in healthy donors. PCR was performed using 60 Vbeta and 13 Jbeta primers. This table comes from immunoSEQ multiplex PCR, and its TCRdb copy is limited to in-frame clones, with some not included. The table has more than 90,000 clones, around four fifths seen once; the top ten hold approximately 0.8%. Input material: PBMCs. All receptors come from a woman aged 60-75 years in good health and CMV-seronegative.

The chain is built from TRBV2 and TRBJ2-7; TRBD1 aligns across 7 bases. This CDR3 is 13 amino acids long. Germline V gives CDR1 SNHLY, CDR2 FYNNEI. V lost 4 bases to trimming and J lost 1 base; unmatched junction nucleotides: 1. CDR3 nucleotides: TGTGCCAGCAGTGTGGGACAGTCCTACGAGCAGTACTTC. Its protein is CASSVGQSYEQYF.

The chain carries TRBV7-8 and TRBJ1-1; unclear D gene. Germline CDR1 is SGHVS and CDR2 is FQNEAQ. Trimming stripped 6 bases from V and 5 bases from J, with 10 bases between. This CDR3 region has 12 residues. The CDR3, as DNA: TGTGCCAGCAGTCCACTAAGGACTGAAGCTTTCTTT. Translated, it gives CASSPLRTEAFF.

The table lists this clone with a count of one. This chain uses TRBV7-9 with TRBJ2-7; possibly TRBD2 for D (5 bases). Germline CDR1 and CDR2: SEHNR and FQNEAQ (reference sequence). V lost 6 bases and J 5 bases, leaving 8 bases between the germline ends. This CDR3 spans 11 amino acids. DNA of the CDR3: TGTGCCAGCAGAGGAGGCCACGAGCAGTACTTC. Its translation: CASRGGHEQYF.

The chain combines TRBV6-5 with TRBJ1-2; D possibly corresponds to TRBD1 (6 bases). Germline CDR1 reads MNHEY; CDR2 reads SVGAGI. The CDR3 is made up of 15 amino acids. V was clipped by 3 bases and J by 7 bases, with 18 bases between them. The CDR3 DNA reads as TGTGCCAGCAGTTATGGGACACCGGGCCGGGGTGGCTACACCTTC. It is translated as CASSYGTPGRGGYTF.

The chain links TRBV5-6 to TRBJ1-2; 9 positions agree with TRBD1. Germline trimming cut 4 bases from V and 1 base from J; bases unmatched to any gene: 8. This CDR3 has 16 amino acids. Germline CDR1 SGHDT, CDR2 YYEEEE. CDR3 amino acids: CASSPLGTGLNYGYTF. The CDR3 DNA follows: TGTGCCAGCAGCCCCTTAGGGACAGGGCTTAACTATGGCTACACCTTC.

This clone was detected a few times. The V gene is TRBV19, the J gene TRBJ1-5; a possible D gene is TRBD1 (6 bases). The CDR3 sequence is 14 residues long. Trimming stripped 5 bases from V and 7 bases from J, with 15 bases between. CDR1 is LNHDA, CDR2 SQIVND, per germline (reference sequence). The CDR3 loop is CASSSQGVGQPQHF. The CDR3 DNA reads TGTGCCAGTAGTTCACAGGGAGTTGGGCAGCCCCAGCATTTT.

V is TRBV7-9 and J is TRBJ1-5, with a weak D call TRBD1 (5 bases). Germline CDR1 and CDR2: SEHNR and FQNEAQ (reference sequence). Trimming took off 5 bases at V and 0 bases at J, with 11 bases between the two ends. The CDR3 length is 15 residues. The CDR3: CASSPTGGSNQPQHF. In DNA, the CDR3 is TGTGCCAGCAGCCCTACAGGCGGTAGCAATCAGCCCCAGCATTTT.

The gene calls are TRBV9 and TRBJ1-1; D may be TRBD1 (5 bases). Germline CDR1 and CDR2: SGDLS and YYNGEE. CDR3 length: 15 residues. The germline V and J ends were trimmed by 0 bases and 1 base, with 10 bases remaining between them. CDR3 DNA: TGTGCCAGCAGCGTAGATCAGGGAAAGAACACTGAAGCTTTCTTT. Its protein product is CASSVDQGKNTEAFF.

The chain links TRBV5-8 to TRBJ2-2, with 10 positions matching TRBD2. Trimming at V came to 7 bases and at J to 2 bases, leaving 8 bases not matched to a gene. CDR1 and CDR2 (germline): SGHTS, YDEGEE. The CDR3 runs 16 residues. CDR3 nucleotides: TGTGCCAGCCAACGACTAGCGGGCACAAACACCGGGGAGCTGTTTTTT. Translating gives CASQRLAGTNTGELFF.

As DNA, the CDR3 is TGCAGCGTTGAAACTAGCGGGGAAGGCGGGGAGCTGTTTTTT. Its protein is CSVETSGEGGELFF. The genes are TRBV29-1 and TRBJ2-2, with TRBD2 matching 10 bases. The CDR3 spans 14 residues. Germline CDR1 SQVTM, CDR2 ANQGSEA. Trimming took 2 bases from V and 7 from J; bases not matched to a gene: 4.

Worth noting for this clone: One end of the junction fails to match germline, which may point to a read error. This chain connects TRBV7-9 to TRBJ1-5; 8 bases agree with TRBD1. The length of the CDR3 is 13 residues. Germline V gene sequence: CDR1 SEHNR, CDR2 FQNEAQ (reference sequence). In DNA form, the CDR3 reads TGTTCCAGCAGCTTGACAGGGGACCAGCCCCAGCATTTT. It encodes CSSSLTGDQPQHF. The entire variable domain, with the rest obtained from reference TRBV7-9 and TRBJ1-5, is as follows: DTGVSQNPRHKITKRGQNVTFRCDPISEHNRLYWYRQTLGQGPEFLTYFQNEAQLEKSRLLSDRFSAERPKGSFSTLEIQRTEQGDSAMYLCSSSLTGDQPQHFGDGTRLSIL.

The sample holds a few counts of this clone. The chain employs TRBV29-1 and TRBJ2-7; D gene uncertain. CDR3 length: 11 residues. Germline V gives CDR1 SQVTM, CDR2 ANQGSEA. V was shortened by 5 bases and J by 1 base, with 6 bases between the two germline ends. The CDR3 region has the DNA TGCAGCGTTAAGCTTTCCTACGAGCAGTACTTC. It codes for CSVKLSYEQYF.

This chain uses TRBV6-1 with TRBJ1-2; D remains ambiguous. Germline V CDR1 and CDR2: MNHNS, SASEGT. V was clipped by 1 base and J by 1 base, with 10 bases between them. This CDR3 spans 15 amino acids. This CDR3 is CASSEGGGINYGYTF. In DNA form, the CDR3 reads TGTGCCAGCAGTGAAGGCGGAGGGATTAACTATGGCTACACCTTC.

The CDR3 nucleotides read TGTGCCAGCAGCTTAACAGGGGAACAGTACTTC. Amino acids: CASSLTGEQYF. V gene TRBV11-2 combines with J gene TRBJ2-7, with 7 bases lining up with TRBD1. The CDR3 spans 11 residues. After removal of 2 bases from V and 10 bases from J, the junction contained 2 bases not matched to a gene. The germline V gene encodes CDR1 SGHAT and CDR2 FQNNGV.

This clone was counted once. The rearrangement joins TRBV30 to TRBJ2-1; the D gene is possibly TRBD2 (5 bases). CDR1 and CDR2 (germline): GTSNPN, SVGIG (reference sequence). The CDR3 is 12 amino acids. V lost 0 bases and J 11 bases, leaving 11 bases between the germline ends. This CDR3 reads CAWSVSGGKQFF. The CDR3 nucleotides are TGTGCCTGGAGTGTGTCAGGAGGAAAGCAGTTCTTC.

J is TRBJ2-5 and V is TRBV4-2; the match to TRBD2 covers 15 bases. CDR3 size: 18 residues. CDR1 is LGHNA, CDR2 YNFKEQ, per germline. Trimming took 1 base from V and 6 from J; bases not matched to a gene: 9. The CDR3 is CASSQGTSGRAVTQTQYF. DNA of the CDR3: TGTGCCAGCAGCCAAGGGACTAGCGGGAGGGCCGTCACACAGACCCAGTACTTC.

The chain employs TRBV14 and TRBJ2-7; weak D call: TRBD1 (6 bases). The germline V gene has CDR1 SGHDN and CDR2 FVKESK. Trimming pared 4 bases from V and 6 bases from J, leaving 13 bases between. This CDR3 is built from 13 residues. The CDR3 protein is CASSPRTVGEQYF. The CDR3 nucleotides are TGTGCCAGCAGCCCCCGGACAGTGGGCGAGCAGTACTTC.

The gene calls are TRBV6-1 and TRBJ2-7, with 8 bases aligning to TRBD1. The CDR3 extends over 14 amino acids. CDR1 MNHNS and CDR2 SASEGT come from the germline V gene. Losses at the gene ends were 8 bases for V and 3 bases for J; bases not matched to a gene: 9. CDR3 DNA: TGTGCCAGCCGCCCGAGACAGGGGAACTACGAGCAGTACTTC. This gives the protein CASRPRQGNYEQYF.

The J gene is TRBJ2-2, the V gene TRBV5-1; 7 positions agree with TRBD1. Germline V gene sequence: CDR1 SGHRS, CDR2 YFSETQ. V dropped 2 bases and J dropped 0; count of bases not matched to a gene: 1. The CDR3 totals 15 residues. In nucleotides, the CDR3 is TGCGCCAGCAGCTTAGACAGGGCGAACACCGGGGAGCTGTTTTTT. Its translation: CASSLDRANTGELFF. The variable domain in full, with the rest retrieved from reference TRBV5-1 and TRBJ2-2, is KAGVTQTPRYLIKTRGQQVTLSCSPISGHRSVSWYQQTPGQGLQFLFEYFSETQRNKGNFPGRFSGRQFSNSRSEMNVSTLELGDSALYLCASSLDRANTGELFFGEGSRLTVL.

This chain links TRBV6-1 with TRBJ2-3; no firm D call. The CDR3 spans 14 residues. Germline CDR1 and CDR2: MNHNS and SASEGT. V dropped 2 bases and J dropped 0 bases, with 6 bases sitting between them. CDR3 residues: CASSELASTDTQYF. CDR3 DNA: TGTGCCAGCAGTGAACTGGCTAGCACAGATACGCAGTATTTT.

The V gene is TRBV4-1, the J gene TRBJ2-3, with 12 bases fitting TRBD2. CDR3 length equals 16 residues. Germline CDR1 and CDR2: MGHRA and YSYEKL. The V and J ends lost 4 bases and 5 bases, in that order; junction bases with no gene match: 7. CDR3 sequence: CASSLLTSGSKDTQYF. The CDR3 DNA reads TGCGCCAGCAGCCTTCTGACTAGCGGGAGTAAAGATACGCAGTATTTT.

The genes are TRBV5-1 and TRBJ1-3; TRBD1 is a possible D gene (5 bases). The germline V and J ends were trimmed by 0 bases and 7 bases, with 14 bases remaining between them. Looked up from germline, CDR1 is SGHRS and CDR2 is YFSETQ. There are 15 residues in the CDR3. The DNA for the CDR3 is TGCGCCAGCAGCTTGGCAGCCAGGGCGGGGAACACCATATATTTT. Translated: CASSLAARAGNTIYF.

This clone has a handful of counts. This chain connects TRBV5-1 to TRBJ2-5; TRBD2 aligns across 14 bases. CDR1 SGHRS and CDR2 YFSETQ come from the germline V gene. The CDR3 length is 17 residues. With 1 base clipped from V and 5 bases from J, the junction kept 7 bases outside the gene matches. This CDR3 is CASSLPGTSGSLETQYF. DNA for the CDR3: TGCGCCAGCAGCTTGCCCGGGACTAGCGGGAGTCTGGAGACCCAGTACTTC.

The rearrangement joins TRBV2 to TRBJ1-5, with no clear D. The CDR3 sequence is 15 residues long. Per the germline V gene, CDR1 is SNHLY and CDR2 is FYNNEI. Between the trimmed V and J ends, which lost 4 bases and 0 bases, there was a span of 10 bases. CDR3: CASSAPVNSNQPQHF. CDR3 nucleotides: TGTGCCAGCAGTGCTCCGGTGAATAGCAATCAGCCCCAGCATTTT.

The V call is TRBV27, the J call TRBJ1-2; D is perhaps TRBD1 (5 bases). V lost 6 bases, J lost 1 base, and 9 bases lay in between. Germline V lookup: CDR1 MNHEY, CDR2 SMNVEV (reference sequence). The CDR3 loop spans 13 amino acids. The CDR3 sequence is CASRPGVNYGYTF. The CDR3, as DNA: TGTGCCAGCAGACCGGGGGTTAACTATGGCTACACCTTC.

The CDR3 sequence: CASTLSNEQFF. The CDR3 bases are TGTGCCAGCACCCTCTCTAATGAGCAGTTCTTC. This chain joins TRBV6-6 and TRBJ2-1; D is ambiguous. CDR3 size: 11 residues. The germline CDR1 and CDR2 sequences are MNHNY and SVGAGI (reference sequence). The germline V and J ends were trimmed by 7 bases and 7 bases, with 8 bases remaining between them.

The rearrangement uses TRBV28 and TRBJ2-5; 12 bases fit TRBD2. V was clipped by 5 bases and J by 5 bases; unmatched bases: 9. This CDR3 region has 16 residues. Germline V CDR1 and CDR2: MDHEN, SYDVKM. DNA for the CDR3: TGTGCCAGCAGTACCCGACTAGCGGGAGTGGTTGAGACCCAGTACTTC. It yields the protein CASSTRLAGVVETQYF.